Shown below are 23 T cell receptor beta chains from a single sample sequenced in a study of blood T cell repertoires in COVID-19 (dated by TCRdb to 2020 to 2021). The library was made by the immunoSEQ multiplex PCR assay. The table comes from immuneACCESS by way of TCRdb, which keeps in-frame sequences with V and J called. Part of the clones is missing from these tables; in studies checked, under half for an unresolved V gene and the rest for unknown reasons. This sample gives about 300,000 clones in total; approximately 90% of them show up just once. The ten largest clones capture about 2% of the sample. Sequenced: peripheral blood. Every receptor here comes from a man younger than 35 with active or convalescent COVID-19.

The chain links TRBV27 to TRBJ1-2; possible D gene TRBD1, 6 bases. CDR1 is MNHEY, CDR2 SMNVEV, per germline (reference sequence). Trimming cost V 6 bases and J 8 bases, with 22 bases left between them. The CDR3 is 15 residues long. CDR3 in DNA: TGTGCCAGCAGGCCAAAAAACAGGGTTATAGGCGGCTACACCTTC. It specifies CASRPKNRVIGGYTF.

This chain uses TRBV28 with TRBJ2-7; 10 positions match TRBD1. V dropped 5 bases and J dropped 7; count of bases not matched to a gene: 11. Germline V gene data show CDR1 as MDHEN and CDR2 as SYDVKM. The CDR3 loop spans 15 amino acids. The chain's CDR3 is CASSPTGTGVREQYF. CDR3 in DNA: TGTGCCAGCAGTCCCACCGGGACAGGGGTGAGGGAGCAGTACTTC. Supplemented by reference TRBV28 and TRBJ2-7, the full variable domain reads DVKVTQSSRYLVKRTGEKVFLECVQDMDHENMFWYRQDPGLGLRLIYFSYDVKMKEKGDIPEGYSVSREKKERFSLILESASTNQTSMYLCASSPTGTGVREQYFGPGTRLTVT.

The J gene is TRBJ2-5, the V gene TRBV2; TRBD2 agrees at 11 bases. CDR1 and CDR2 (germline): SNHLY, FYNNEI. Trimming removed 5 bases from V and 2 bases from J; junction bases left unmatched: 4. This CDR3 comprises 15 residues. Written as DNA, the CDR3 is TGTGCCAGCAGTTCGGGACTAGCGGAACAAGAGACCCAGTACTTC. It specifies CASSSGLAEQETQYF. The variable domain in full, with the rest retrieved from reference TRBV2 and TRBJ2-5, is EPEVTQTPSHQVTQMGQEVILRCVPISNHLYFYWYRQILGQKVEFLVSFYNNEISEKSEIFDDQFSVERPDGSNFTLKIRSTKLEDSAMYFCASSSGLAEQETQYFGPGTRLLVL.

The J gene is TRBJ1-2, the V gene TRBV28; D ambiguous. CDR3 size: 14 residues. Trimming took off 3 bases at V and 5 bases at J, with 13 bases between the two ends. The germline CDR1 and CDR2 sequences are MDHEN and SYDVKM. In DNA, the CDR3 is TGTGCCAGCAGTTTTCTGCAGGATCCATATGGCTACACCTTC. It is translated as CASSFLQDPYGYTF.

The CDR3 protein is CASSPSQSGSPLHF. The DNA for the CDR3 is TGCGCCAGCAGCCCTTCCCAAAGCGGGTCACCCCTCCACTTT. The rearrangement links TRBV10-1 to TRBJ1-6; D is unclear. Trimming took off 6 bases at V and 10 bases at J, with 16 bases between the two ends. This CDR3 spans 14 amino acids. Looked up from germline, CDR1 is WNHNN and CDR2 is SYGVQD (reference sequence).

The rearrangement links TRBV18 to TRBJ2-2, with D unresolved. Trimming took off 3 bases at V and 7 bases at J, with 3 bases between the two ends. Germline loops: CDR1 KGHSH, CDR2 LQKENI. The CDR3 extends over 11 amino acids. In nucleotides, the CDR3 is TGTGCCAGCTCACCCGGCGGGGAGCTGTTTTTT. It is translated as CASSPGGELFF.

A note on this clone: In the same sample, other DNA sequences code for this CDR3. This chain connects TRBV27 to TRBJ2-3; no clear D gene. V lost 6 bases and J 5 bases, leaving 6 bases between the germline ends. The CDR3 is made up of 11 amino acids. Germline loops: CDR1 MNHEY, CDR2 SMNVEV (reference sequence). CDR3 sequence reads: CASSRGDTQYF. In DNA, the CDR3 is TGTGCCAGCAGCCGCGGAGATACGCAGTATTTT.

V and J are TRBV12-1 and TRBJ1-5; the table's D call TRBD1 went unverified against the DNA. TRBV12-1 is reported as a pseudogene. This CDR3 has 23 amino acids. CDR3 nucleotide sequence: TGTGCCAGCAGCGCACCCCGTGACAGGGATCCCCTTTCGCGCCGGGAAATTAATCAGCCCCAGCATTTT. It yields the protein CASSAPRDRDPLSRREINQPQHF.

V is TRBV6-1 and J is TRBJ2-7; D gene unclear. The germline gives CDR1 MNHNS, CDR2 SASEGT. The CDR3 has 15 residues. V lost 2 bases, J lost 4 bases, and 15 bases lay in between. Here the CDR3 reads CASSEWPFSEYEQYF. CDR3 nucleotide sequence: TGTGCCAGCAGTGAATGGCCGTTCTCTGAATACGAGCAGTACTTC.

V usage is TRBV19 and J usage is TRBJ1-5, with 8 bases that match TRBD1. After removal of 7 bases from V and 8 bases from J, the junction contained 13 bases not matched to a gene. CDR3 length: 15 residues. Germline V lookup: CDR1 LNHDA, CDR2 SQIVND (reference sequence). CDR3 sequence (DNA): TGTGCCAGTAATAACCCCAGGGGGCTCCCTAAGCCCCAGCATTTT. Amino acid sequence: CASNNPRGLPKPQHF.

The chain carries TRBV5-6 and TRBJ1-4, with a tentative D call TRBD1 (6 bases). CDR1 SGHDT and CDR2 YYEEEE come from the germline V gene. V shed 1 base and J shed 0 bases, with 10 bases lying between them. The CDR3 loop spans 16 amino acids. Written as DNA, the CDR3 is TGTGCCAGCAGCTTGCAGGGACATTCAACTAATGAAAAACTGTTTTTT. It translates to CASSLQGHSTNEKLFF.

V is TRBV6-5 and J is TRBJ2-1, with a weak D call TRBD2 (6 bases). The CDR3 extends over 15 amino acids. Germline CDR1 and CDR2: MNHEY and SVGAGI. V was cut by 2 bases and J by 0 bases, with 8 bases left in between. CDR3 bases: TGTGCCAGCAGTTACGGGCGGGGCTCCTACAATGAGCAGTTCTTC. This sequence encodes CASSYGRGSYNEQFF.

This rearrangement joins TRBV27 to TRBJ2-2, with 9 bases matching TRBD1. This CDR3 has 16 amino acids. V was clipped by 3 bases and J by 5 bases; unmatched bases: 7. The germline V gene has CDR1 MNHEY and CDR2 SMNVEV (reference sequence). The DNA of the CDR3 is TGTGCCAGCAGTTTTAAAGGGACAGGGAAAACCGGGGAGCTGTTTTTT. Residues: CASSFKGTGKTGELFF.

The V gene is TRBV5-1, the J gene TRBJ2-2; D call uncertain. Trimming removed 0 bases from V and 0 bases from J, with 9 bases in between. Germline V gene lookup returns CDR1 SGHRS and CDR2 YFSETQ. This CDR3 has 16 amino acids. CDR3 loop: CASSLVLTSNTGELFF. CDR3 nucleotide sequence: TGCGCCAGCAGCTTGGTACTAACTTCGAACACCGGGGAGCTGTTTTTT.

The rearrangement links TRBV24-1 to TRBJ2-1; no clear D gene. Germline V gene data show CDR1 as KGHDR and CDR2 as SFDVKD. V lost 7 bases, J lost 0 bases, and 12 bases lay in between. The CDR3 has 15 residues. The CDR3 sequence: CATRGSFSSYNEQFF. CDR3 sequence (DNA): TGTGCCACCAGGGGCTCCTTTTCCTCCTACAATGAGCAGTTCTTC.

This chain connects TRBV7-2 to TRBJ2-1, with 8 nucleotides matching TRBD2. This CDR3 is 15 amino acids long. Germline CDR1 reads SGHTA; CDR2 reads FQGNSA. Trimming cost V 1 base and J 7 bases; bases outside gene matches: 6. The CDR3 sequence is CASSLGERGLNEQFF. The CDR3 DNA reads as TGTGCCAGCAGCTTAGGGGAGCGGGGGCTGAATGAGCAGTTCTTC. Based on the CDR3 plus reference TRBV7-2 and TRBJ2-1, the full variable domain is GAGVSQSPSNKVTEKGKDVELRCDPISGHTALYWYRQSLGQGLEFLIYFQGNSAPDKSGLPSDRFSAERTGGSVSTLTIQRTQQEDSAVYLCASSLGERGLNEQFFGPGTRLTVL.

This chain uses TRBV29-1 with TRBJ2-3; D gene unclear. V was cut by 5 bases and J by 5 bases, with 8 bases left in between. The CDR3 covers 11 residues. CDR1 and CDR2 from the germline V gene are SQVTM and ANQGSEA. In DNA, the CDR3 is TGCAGCGTTCTCCGCAGAGATACGCAGTATTTT. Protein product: CSVLRRDTQYF.

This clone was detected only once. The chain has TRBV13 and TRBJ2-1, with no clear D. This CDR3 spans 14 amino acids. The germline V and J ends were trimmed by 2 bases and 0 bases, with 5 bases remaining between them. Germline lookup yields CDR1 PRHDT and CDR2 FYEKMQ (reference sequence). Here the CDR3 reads CASSLQASYNEQFF. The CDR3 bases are TGTGCCAGCAGCTTACAGGCCTCCTACAATGAGCAGTTCTTC.

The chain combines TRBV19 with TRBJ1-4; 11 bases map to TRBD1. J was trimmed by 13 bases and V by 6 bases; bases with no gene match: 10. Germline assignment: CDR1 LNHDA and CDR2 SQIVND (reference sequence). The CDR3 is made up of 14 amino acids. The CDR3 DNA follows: TGTGCCAGTAGCGGACAGGGGGCAAGGGAAGTACTGTTTTTT. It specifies CASSGQGAREVLFF. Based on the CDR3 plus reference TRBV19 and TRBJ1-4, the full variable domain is DGGITQSPKYLFRKEGQNVTLSCEQNLNHDAMYWYRQDPGQGLRLIYYSQIVNDFQKGDIAEGYSVSREKKESFPLTVTSAQKNPTAFYLCASSGQGAREVLFFGSGTQLSVL.

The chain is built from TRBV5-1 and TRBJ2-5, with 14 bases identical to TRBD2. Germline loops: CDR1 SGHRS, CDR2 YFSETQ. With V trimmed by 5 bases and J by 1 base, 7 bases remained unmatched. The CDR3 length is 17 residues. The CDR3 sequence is CASRAGLAGVLQETQYF. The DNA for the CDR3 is TGCGCCAGCAGGGCGGGACTAGCGGGGGTCCTCCAAGAGACCCAGTACTTC.

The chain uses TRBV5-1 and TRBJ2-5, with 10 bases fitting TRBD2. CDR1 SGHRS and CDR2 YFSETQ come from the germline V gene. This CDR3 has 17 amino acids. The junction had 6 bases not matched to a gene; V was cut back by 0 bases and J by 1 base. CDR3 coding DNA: TGCGCCAGCAGCTTGGTAGCGGGGGGCGCTATCCAAGAGACCCAGTACTTC. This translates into CASSLVAGGAIQETQYF.

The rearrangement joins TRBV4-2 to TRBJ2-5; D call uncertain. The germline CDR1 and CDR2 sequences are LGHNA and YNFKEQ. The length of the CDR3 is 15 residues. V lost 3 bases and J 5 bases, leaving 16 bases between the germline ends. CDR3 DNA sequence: TGTGCCAGCAGCCAGGGTCATCCGGGTATGGAGACCCAGTACTTC. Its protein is CASSQGHPGMETQYF.

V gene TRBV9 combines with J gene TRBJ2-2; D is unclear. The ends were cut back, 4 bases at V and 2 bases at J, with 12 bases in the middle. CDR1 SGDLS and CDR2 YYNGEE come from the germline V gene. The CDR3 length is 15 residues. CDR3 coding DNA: TGTGCCAGCAGCTTCCGACTGGATAACACCGGGGAGCTGTTTTTT. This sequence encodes CASSFRLDNTGELFF.